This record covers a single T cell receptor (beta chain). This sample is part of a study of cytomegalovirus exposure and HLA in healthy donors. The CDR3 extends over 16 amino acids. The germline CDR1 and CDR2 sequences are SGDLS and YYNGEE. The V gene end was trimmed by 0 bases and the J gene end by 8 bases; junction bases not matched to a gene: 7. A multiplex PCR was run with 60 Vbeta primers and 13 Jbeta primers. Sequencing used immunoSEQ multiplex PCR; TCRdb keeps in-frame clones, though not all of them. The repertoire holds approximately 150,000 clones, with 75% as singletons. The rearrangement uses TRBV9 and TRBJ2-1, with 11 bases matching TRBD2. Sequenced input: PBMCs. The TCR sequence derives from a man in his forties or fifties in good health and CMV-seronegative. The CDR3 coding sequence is TGTGCCAGCAGCGTAGGGGTAGCGGGGGGGCGGGATGAGCAGTTCTTC. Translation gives CASSVGVAGGRDEQFF. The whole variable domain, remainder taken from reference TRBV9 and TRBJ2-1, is DSGVTQTPKHLITATGQRVTLRCSPRSGDLSVYWYQQSLDQGLQFLIQYYNGEERAKGNILERFSAQQFPDLHSELNLSSLELGDSALYFCASSVGVAGGRDEQFFGPGTRLTVL.